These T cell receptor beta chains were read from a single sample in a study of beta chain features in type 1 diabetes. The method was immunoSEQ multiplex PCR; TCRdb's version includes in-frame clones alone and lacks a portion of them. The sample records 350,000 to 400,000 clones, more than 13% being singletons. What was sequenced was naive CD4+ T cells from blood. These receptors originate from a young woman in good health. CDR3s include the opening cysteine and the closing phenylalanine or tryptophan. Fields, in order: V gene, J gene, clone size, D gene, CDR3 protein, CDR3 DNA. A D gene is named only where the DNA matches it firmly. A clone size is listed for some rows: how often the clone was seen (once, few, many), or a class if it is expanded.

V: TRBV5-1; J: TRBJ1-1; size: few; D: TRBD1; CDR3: CASSSDRVEYAFF; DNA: TGCGCCAGCAGCTCGGACAGGGTAGAATACGCTTTCTTT
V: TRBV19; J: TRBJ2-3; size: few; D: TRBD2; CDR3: CASSWLAADTQYF; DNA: TGTGCCAGTAGTTGGCTAGCGGCAGATACGCAGTATTTT
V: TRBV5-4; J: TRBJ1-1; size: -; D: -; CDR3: CASSTQGLRNTEAFF; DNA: TGTGCCAGCAGCACCCAGGGGTTGAGGAACACTGAAGCTTTCTTT
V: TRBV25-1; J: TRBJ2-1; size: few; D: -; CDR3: CASSEPQSDYSPNEQFF; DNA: TGTGCCAGCAGTGAACCACAATCGGACTATAGCCCAAATGAGCAGTTCTTC
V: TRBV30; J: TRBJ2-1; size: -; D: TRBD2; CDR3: CAWSPTGTSGYYNEQFF; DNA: TGTGCCTGGAGTCCGACTGGGACTAGCGGGTACTACAATGAGCAGTTCTTC
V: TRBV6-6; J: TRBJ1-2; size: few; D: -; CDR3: CASSYVSGGRAYGYTF; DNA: TGTGCCAGCAGTTACGTGTCAGGTGGCAGGGCCTATGGCTACACCTTC
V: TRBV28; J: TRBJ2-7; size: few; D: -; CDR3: CASRGTRGPSYEQYF; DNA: TGTGCCAGCAGGGGTACCAGGGGTCCATCCTACGAGCAGTACTTC
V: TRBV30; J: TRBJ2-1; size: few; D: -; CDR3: CAWSGTASEQFF; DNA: TGTGCCTGGAGTGGGACTGCGAGTGAGCAGTTCTTC
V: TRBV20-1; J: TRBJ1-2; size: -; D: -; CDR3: CLSSSNYGYTF; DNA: TGTCTCAGTAGCTCCAACTATGGCTACACCTTC
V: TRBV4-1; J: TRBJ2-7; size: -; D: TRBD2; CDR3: CASSLVTSGRNEQYF; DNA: TGCGCCAGCAGCCTCGTGACTAGCGGGAGGAACGAGCAGTACTTC
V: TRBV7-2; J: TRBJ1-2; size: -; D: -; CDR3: CASSLAGRNYGYTF; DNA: TGTGCCAGCAGCTTAGCGGGCAGAAACTATGGCTACACCTTC
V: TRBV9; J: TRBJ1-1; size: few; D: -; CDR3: CASSVAGATEAFF; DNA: TGTGCCAGCAGCGTAGCAGGGGCCACTGAAGCTTTCTTT
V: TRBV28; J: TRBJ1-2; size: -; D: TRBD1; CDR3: CASSLDRAYGYTF; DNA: TGTGCCAGCAGTTTAGACAGGGCCTATGGCTACACCTTC
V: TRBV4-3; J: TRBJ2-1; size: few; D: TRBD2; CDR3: CASSQDRGVNEQFF; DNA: TGCGCCAGCAGCCAAGATCGGGGGGTCAATGAGCAGTTCTTC
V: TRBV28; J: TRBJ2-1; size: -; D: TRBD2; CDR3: CASSSLRGLAGGDEQFF; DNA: TGTGCCAGCAGCTCCCTGCGGGGACTAGCGGGAGGGGATGAGCAGTTCTTC
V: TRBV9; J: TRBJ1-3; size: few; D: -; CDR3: CASSVEPLGGIGNTIYF; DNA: TGTGCCAGCAGCGTAGAGCCCTTGGGGGGGATTGGAAACACCATATATTTT
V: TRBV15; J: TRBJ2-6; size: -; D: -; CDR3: CATSRRTANSGANVLTF; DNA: TGTGCCACCAGCAGAAGAACAGCAAACTCTGGGGCCAACGTCCTGACTTTC
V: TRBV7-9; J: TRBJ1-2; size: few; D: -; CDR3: CASSPGGGGYGYTF; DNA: TGTGCCAGCAGCCCGGGGGGGGGAGGCTATGGCTACACCTTC
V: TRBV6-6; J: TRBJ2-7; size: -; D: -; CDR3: CASSYSLEQYF; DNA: TGTGCCAGCAGTTACTCTCTCGAGCAGTACTTC
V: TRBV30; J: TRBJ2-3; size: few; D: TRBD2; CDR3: CAWGSGGGMDTQYF; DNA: TGTGCCTGGGGGTCCGGGGGGGGGATGGATACGCAGTATTTT
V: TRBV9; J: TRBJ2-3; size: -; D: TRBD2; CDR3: CASSIGTSGRADTQYF; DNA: TGTGCCAGCAGCATTGGGACTAGCGGGAGGGCAGATACGCAGTATTTT
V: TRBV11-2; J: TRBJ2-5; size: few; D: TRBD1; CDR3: CASKPQGAGETQYF; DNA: TGTGCCAGCAAACCACAGGGGGCAGGGGAGACCCAGTACTTC
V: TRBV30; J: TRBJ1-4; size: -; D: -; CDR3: CAWSVQPATNEKLFF; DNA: TGTGCCTGGAGTGTACAGCCCGCAACTAATGAAAAACTGTTTTTT
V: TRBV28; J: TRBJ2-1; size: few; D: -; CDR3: CASSPGTVLSYNEQFF; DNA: TGTGCCAGCAGTCCCGGGACTGTGCTTTCCTACAATGAGCAGTTCTTC
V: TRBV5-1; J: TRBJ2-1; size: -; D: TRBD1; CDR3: CASSLVTGGWSYNEQFF; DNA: TGCGCCAGCAGCTTGGTGACAGGGGGTTGGTCCTACAATGAGCAGTTCTTC
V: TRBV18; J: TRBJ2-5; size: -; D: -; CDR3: CASSPQRKETQYF; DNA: TGTGCCAGCTCACCACAGAGGAAAGAGACCCAGTACTTC
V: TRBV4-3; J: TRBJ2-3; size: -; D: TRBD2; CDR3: CASSQDSGLAGGEDTQYF; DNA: TGCGCCAGCAGCCAAGATTCTGGCCTAGCGGGAGGGGAAGATACGCAGTATTTT
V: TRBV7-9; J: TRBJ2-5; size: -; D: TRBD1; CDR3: CASSLDRVQETQYF; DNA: TGTGCCAGCAGCCTTGACAGGGTCCAAGAGACCCAGTACTTC
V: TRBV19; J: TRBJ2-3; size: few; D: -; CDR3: CASSLQYSTDTQYF; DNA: TGTGCCAGTAGTCTCCAGTACAGCACAGATACGCAGTATTTT
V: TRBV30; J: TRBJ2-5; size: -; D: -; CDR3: CAWSRLALDQETQYF; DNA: TGTGCCTGGAGTCGGCTAGCGCTCGACCAAGAGACCCAGTACTTC
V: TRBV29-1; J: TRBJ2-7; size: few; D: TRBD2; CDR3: CSVGGLPSGAWEQYF; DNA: TGCAGCGTTGGGGGACTGCCCAGCGGGGCCTGGGAGCAGTACTTC
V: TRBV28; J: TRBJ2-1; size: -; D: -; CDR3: CASSPPQTSSYNEQFF; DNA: TGTGCCAGCAGTCCCCCGCAAACGAGCTCCTACAATGAGCAGTTCTTC
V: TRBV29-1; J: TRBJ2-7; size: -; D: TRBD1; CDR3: CSVGIGTGARYEQYF; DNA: TGCAGCGTTGGGATCGGGACAGGAGCTCGCTACGAGCAGTACTTC
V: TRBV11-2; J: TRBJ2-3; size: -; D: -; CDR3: CASSFEELRNTQYF; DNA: TGTGCCAGCAGCTTCGAGGAGCTGAGGAATACGCAGTATTTT
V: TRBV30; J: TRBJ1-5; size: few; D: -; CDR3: CAWTSREHYQPQHF; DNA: TGTGCCTGGACATCTCGAGAGCATTATCAGCCCCAGCATTTT
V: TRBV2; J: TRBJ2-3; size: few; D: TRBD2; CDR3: CASSEALAGGADTQYF; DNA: TGTGCCAGCAGTGAAGCACTAGCGGGAGGAGCAGATACGCAGTATTTT
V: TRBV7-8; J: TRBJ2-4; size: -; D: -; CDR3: CASSPKVAGLAKNIQYF; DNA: TGTGCCAGCAGCCCTAAGGTGGCAGGACTAGCCAAAAACATTCAGTACTTC
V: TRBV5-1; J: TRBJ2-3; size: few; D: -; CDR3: CASSPAWTESTDTQYF; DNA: TGCGCCAGCAGCCCCGCGTGGACAGAAAGCACAGATACGCAGTATTTT
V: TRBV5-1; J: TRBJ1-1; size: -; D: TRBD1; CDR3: CASSYRGNTEAFF; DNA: TGCGCCAGCAGCTACAGGGGGAACACTGAAGCTTTCTTT
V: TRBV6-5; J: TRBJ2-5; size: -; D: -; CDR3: CASSYRGRETQYF; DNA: TGTGCCAGCAGTTACCGGGGGAGGGAGACCCAGTACTTC
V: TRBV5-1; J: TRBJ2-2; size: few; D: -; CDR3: CASSLQGRNSGELFF; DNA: TGCGCCAGCAGCTTGCAGGGTCGGAACTCCGGGGAGCTGTTTTTT
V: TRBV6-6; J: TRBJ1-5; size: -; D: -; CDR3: CASTFVQGNQPQHF; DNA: TGTGCCAGCACCTTCGTTCAGGGCAATCAGCCCCAGCATTTT
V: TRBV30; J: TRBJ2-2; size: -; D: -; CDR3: CAWSVLTSTGELFF; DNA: TGTGCCTGGAGTGTACTCACTAGCACCGGGGAGCTGTTTTTT
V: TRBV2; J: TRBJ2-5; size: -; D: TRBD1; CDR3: CASSKQGAQETQYF; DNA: TGTGCCAGCAGTAAACAGGGGGCCCAAGAGACCCAGTACTTC
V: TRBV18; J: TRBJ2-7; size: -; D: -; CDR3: CASSPENRIFTGEQYF; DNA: TGTGCCAGCTCACCAGAAAACAGGATATTTACGGGCGAGCAGTACTTC
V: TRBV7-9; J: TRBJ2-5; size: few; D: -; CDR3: CASSPTATGETQYF; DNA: TGTGCCAGCAGCCCAACGGCCACAGGGGAGACCCAGTACTTC
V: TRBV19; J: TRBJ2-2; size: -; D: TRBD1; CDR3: CASKARGYDTGELFF; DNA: TGTGCCAGTAAGGCCAGGGGGTACGACACCGGGGAGCTGTTTTTT
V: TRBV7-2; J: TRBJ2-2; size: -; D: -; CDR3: CASSLGQANTGELFF; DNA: TGTGCCAGCAGCTTAGGGCAGGCCAACACCGGGGAGCTGTTTTTT
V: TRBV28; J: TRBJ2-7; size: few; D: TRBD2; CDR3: CASSPTSGASYEQYF; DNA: TGTGCCAGCAGTCCGACTAGCGGGGCCTCCTACGAGCAGTACTTC
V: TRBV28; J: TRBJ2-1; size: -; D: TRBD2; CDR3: CASSVTSGRYNEQFF; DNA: TGTGCCAGCAGTGTGACTAGCGGACGCTACAATGAGCAGTTCTTC
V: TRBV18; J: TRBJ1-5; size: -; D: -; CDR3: CASSEGYSNQPQHF; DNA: TGTGCCAGCTCGGAGGGATATAGCAATCAGCCCCAGCATTTT
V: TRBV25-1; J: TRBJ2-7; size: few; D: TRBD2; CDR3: CASSVYSGSLYEQYF; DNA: TGTGCCAGCAGTGTCTATAGCGGGAGCCTCTACGAGCAGTACTTC